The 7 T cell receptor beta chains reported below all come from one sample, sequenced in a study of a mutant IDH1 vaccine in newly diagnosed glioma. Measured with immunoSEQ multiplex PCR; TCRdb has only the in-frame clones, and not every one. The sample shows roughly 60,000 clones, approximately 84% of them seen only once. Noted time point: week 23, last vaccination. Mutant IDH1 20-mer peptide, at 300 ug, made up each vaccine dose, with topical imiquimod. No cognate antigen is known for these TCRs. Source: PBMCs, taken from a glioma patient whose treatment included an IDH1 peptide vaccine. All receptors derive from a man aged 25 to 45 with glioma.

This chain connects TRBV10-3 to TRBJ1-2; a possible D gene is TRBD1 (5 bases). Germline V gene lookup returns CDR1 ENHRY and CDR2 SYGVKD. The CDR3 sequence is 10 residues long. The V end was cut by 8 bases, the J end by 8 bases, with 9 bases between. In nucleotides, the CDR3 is TGTGCCATCGGAAGGGACGGCTACACCTTC. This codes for CAIGRDGYTF.

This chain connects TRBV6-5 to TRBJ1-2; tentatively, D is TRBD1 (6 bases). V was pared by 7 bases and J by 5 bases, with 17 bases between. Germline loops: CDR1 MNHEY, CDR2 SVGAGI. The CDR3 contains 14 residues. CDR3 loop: CASKGQGFGYGYTF. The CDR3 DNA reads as TGTGCCAGCAAAGGCCAGGGGTTTGGGTATGGCTACACCTTC.

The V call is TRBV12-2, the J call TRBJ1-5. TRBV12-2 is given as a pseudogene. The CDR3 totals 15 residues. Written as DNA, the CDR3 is TGTGCAAGTCGCTTGGATTTAGGAGGCAATCAGCCCCAGCATTTT. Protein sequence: CASRLDLGGNQPQHF.

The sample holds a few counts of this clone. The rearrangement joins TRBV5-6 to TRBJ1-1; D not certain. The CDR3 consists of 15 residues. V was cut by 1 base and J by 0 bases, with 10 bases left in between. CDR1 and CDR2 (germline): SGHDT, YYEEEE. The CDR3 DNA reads TGTGCCAGCAGCTTGTATCCGGGCTTGAACACTGAAGCTTTCTTT. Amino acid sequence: CASSLYPGLNTEAFF.

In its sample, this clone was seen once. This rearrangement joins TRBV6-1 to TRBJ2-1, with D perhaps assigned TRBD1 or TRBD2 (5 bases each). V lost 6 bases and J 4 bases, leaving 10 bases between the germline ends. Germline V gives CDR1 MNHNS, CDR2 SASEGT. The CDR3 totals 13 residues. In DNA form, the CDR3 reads TGTGCCAGCAGCTTCGAGGGGTACAATGAGCAGTTCTTC. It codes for CASSFEGYNEQFF.

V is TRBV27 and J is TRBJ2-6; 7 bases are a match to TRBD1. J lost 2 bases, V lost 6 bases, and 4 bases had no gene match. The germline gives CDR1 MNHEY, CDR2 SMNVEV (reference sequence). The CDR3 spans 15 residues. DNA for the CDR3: TGTGCCAGCAGATCAACAGGGGCTGGGGCCAACGTCCTGACTTTC. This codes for CASRSTGAGANVLTF.

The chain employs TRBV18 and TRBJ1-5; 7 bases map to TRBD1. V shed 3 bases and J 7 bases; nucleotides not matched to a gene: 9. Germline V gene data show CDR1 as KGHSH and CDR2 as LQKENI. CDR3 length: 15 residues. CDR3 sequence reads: CASSPKGQSEQPQHF. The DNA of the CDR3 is TGTGCCAGCTCACCGAAGGGACAGTCAGAACAGCCCCAGCATTTT.